The clone carrying this T cell receptor (beta chain) showed up just a few times. MiXCR was run by TCRdb on the RT-PCR reads, yielding one entry per CDR3 protein. The sample lists hundreds of thousands of distinct CDR3 sequences, approximately 16% seen once, with 7.2% in the top ten. These data are taken from a study of patients and donors after allogeneic stem cell transplantation. This CDR3 is 12 amino acids long. V gave up 3 bases and J gave up 9 bases, with 9 bases separating them. Sequencing used blood, either unsorted or a sorted T cell fraction (not recorded which). This receptor was identified in a human donor who was either an allogeneic HSCT recipient or a stem cell or donor lymphocyte infusion donor (not recorded which). It is not recorded whose cells these are; they may come from a transplant donor. The chain is built from TRBV12-3 or TRBV12-4 and TRBJ2-1, with no clear D. The CDR3 sequence: CASSFPRAEQFF. DNA for the CDR3: TGTGCCAGCAGTTTTCCCCGGGCTGAGCAGTTCTTC.